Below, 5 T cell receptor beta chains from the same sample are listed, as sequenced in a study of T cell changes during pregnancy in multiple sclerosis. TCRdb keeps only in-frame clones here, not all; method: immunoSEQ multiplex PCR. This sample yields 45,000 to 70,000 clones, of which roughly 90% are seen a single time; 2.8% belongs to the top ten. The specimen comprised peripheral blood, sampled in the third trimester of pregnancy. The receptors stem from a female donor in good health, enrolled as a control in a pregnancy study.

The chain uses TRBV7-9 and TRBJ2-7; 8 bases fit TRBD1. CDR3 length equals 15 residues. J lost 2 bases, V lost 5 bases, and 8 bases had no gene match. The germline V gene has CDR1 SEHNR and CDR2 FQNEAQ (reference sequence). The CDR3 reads CASSLGQGRTYEQYF. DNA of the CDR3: TGTGCCAGCAGCCTCGGACAGGGAAGAACCTACGAGCAGTACTTC.

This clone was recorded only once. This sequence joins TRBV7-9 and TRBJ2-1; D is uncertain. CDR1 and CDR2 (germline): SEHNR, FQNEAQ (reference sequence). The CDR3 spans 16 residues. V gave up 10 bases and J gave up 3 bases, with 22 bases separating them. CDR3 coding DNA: TGTGCCACCCAACCGGTGGGCTCTCCGAACTACAATGAGCAGTTCTTC. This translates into CATQPVGSPNYNEQFF.

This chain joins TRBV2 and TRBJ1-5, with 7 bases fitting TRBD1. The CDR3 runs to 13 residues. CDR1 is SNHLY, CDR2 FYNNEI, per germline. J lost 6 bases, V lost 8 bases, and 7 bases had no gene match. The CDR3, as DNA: TGTGCCAGCGGTACAGGGGAGCGTCAGCCCCAGCATTTT. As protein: CASGTGERQPQHF.

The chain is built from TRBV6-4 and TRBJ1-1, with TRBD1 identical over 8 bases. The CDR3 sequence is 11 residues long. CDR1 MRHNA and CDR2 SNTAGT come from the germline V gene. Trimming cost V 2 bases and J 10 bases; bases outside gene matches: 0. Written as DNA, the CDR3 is TGTGCCAGCAGTGACGGACAGGGAGCTTTCTTT. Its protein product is CASSDGQGAFF.

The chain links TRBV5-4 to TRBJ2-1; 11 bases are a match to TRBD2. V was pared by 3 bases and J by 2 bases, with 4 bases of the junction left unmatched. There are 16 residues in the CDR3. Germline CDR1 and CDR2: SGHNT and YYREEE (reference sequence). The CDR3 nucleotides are TGTGCCAGCAGCTCCCAGACTAGCGGGACCTACAATGAGCAGTTCTTC. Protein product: CASSSQTSGTYNEQFF.